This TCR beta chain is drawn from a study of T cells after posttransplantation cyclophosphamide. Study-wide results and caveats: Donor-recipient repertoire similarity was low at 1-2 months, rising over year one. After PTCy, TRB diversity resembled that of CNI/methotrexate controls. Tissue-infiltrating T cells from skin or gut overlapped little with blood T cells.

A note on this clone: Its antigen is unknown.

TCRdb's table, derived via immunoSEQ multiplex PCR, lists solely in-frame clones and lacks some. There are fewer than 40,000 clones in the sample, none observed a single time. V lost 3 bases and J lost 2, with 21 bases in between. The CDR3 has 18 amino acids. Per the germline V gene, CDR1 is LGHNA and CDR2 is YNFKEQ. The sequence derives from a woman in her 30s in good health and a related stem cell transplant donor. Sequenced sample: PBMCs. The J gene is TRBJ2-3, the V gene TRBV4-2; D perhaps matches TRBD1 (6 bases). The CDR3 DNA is TGTGCCAGCAGCCAGGCCACTCGGGACACCCTCCACACAGATACGCAGTATTTT. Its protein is CASSQATRDTLHTDTQYF.